Listed below are T cell receptor beta chains from one sample, sequenced in a study of T cell repertoires in cytomegalovirus infection. Each CDR3 protein gets one entry after TCRdb re-called the reads with MiXCR. This sample has a few hundred thousand distinct CDR3 sequences, with about a sixth found just once. Source material: CD8+ T cells from PBMCs. These receptors were obtained from a human donor in good health (CMV status not recorded). Some clones in this sample may be carry-over from other donors' samples. Both conserved end residues are part of each CDR3.

J | V | CDR3
TRBJ2-1 | TRBV15 | CATSRVADGEQFF
TRBJ1-2 | TRBV13 | CASNSPKASNYGYTF
TRBJ2-2 | TRBV11-2 | CANSPSRGFLTGELFF
TRBJ2-4 | TRBV7-9 | CASSLAQGVLAKNIQYF
TRBJ1-1 | TRBV12-3/TRBV12-4 | CASNLGPVYTEAFF
TRBJ2-1 | TRBV13 | CASSLGPSEQFF
TRBJ2-2 | TRBV5-1 | CASSLGQGQATGELFF
TRBJ2-3 | TRBV15 | CATSREGGPTDTQYF
TRBJ1-2 | TRBV12-5 | CASGAGTDNYGYTF
TRBJ2-1 | TRBV6-5 | CASSYQPQGASYNEQFF
TRBJ1-5 | TRBV23-1 | CASSQSNRTGAFIEPQHF
TRBJ2-7 | TRBV19 | CASSTPTAYEQYF
TRBJ1-2 | TRBV13 | CASSRTGVPYGYTF
TRBJ1-1 | TRBV6-2/TRBV6-3 | CASSYSPGGVGQVQLNTEAFF
TRBJ2-2 | TRBV20-1 | CSARDWGDGGTGELFF
TRBJ2-1 | TRBV7-9 | CASSPRGRNEQFF
TRBJ2-2 | TRBV9 | CASSVEGAAGELFF
TRBJ1-1 | TRBV6-2/TRBV6-3 | CASSYAQGYTEAFF
TRBJ2-3 | TRBV28 | CASSRDSRTDTQYF
TRBJ2-5 | TRBV4-3 | CASSQDIQGWETQYF
TRBJ1-4 | TRBV20-1 | CSARDPRGSSGNEKLFF
TRBJ1-5 | TRBV28 | CASTPGAHQPQHF
TRBJ1-2 | TRBV19 | CASSILPPGHGYTF
TRBJ2-7 | TRBV7-9 | CASSLVAGPKNLHEQYF
TRBJ2-5 | TRBV25-1 | CASTDRVQETQYF
TRBJ1-1 | TRBV7-9 | CASSPYALTGNTEAFF
TRBJ2-7 | TRBV7-9 | CASSSDYEQYF
TRBJ2-1 | TRBV28 | CASSPTGRYSNEQFF
TRBJ2-7 | TRBV7-6 | CASSGVRGAAYEQYF
TRBJ1-5 | TRBV28 | CASSPDRLNQPQHF
TRBJ2-1 | TRBV7-9 | CASSSPGTGGFNEQFF
TRBJ2-5 | TRBV12-3/TRBV12-4 | CASSGQGEETQYF
TRBJ2-7 | TRBV7-2 | CASSSPQWRGPSFYEQYF
TRBJ1-5 | TRBV15 | CATSRALNQPQHF
TRBJ1-1 | TRBV6-8 | CASSYSGQGRFGNTEAFF
TRBJ2-3 | TRBV7-8 | CASSLGFMLGSDTQYF
TRBJ2-5 | TRBV4-3 | CASSQGQSWEGVEETQYF
TRBJ2-5 | TRBV6-5 | CASSYGADRLRETQYF
TRBJ2-5 | TRBV7-8 | CASSLATSGGQETQYF